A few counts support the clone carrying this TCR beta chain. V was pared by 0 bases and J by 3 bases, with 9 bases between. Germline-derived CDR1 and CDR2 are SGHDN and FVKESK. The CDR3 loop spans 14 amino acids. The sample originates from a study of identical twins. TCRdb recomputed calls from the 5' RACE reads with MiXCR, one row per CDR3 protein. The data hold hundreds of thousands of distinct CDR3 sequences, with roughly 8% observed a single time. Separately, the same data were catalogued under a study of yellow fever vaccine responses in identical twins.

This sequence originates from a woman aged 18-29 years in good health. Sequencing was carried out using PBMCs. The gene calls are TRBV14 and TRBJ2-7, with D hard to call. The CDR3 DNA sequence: TGTGCCAGCAGCCAAGATACCACCGACTACGAGCAGTACTTC. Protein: CASSQDTTDYEQYF.